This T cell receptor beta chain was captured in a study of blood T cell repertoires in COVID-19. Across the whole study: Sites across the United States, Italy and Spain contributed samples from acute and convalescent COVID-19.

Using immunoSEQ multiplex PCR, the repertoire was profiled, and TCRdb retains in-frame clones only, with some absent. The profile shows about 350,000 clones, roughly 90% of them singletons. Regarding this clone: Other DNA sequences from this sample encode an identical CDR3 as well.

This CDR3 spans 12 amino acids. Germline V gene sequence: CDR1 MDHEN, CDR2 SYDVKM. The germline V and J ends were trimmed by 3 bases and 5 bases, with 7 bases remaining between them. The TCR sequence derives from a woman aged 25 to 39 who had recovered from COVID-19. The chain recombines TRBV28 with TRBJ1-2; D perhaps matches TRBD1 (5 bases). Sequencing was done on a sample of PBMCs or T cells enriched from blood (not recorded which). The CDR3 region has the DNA TGTGCCAGCAGTTTGCAGGGTTATGGCTACACCTTC. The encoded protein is CASSLQGYGYTF.